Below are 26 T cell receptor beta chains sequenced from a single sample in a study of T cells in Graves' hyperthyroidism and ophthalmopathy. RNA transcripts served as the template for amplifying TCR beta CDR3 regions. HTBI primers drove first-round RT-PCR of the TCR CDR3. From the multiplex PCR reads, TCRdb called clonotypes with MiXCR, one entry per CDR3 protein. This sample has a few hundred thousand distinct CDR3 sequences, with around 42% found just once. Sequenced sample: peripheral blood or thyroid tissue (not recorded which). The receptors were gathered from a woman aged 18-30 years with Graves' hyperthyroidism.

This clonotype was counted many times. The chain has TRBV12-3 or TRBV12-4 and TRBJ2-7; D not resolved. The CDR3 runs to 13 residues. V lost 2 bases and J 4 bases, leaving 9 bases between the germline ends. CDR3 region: CASSLRPGYEQYF. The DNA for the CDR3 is TGTGCCAGCAGTTTAAGGCCAGGATACGAGCAGTACTTC.

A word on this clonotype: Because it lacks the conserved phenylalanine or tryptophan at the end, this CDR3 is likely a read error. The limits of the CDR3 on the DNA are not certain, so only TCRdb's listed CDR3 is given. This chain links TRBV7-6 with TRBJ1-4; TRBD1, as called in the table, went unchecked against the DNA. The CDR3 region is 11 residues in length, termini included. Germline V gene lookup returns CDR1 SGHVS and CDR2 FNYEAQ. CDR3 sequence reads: CASSQGQGINY.

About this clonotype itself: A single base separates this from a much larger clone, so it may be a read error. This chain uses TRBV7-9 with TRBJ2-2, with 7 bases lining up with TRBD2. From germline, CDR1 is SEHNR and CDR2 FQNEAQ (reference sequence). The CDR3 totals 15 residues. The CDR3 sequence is CASSLPGTTTGGLFF. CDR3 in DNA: TGTGCCAGCAGCCTCCCCGGGACTACCACCGGGGGGCTGTTTTTT.

DNA for the CDR3: TGCAGCGTTGAGGGAGAGGGCGCAGATACGCAGTATTTT. It translates to CSVEGEGADTQYF. This sequence joins TRBV29-1 and TRBJ2-3, with D possibly matching TRBD2 (5 bases). CDR1 is SQVTM and CDR2 is ANQGSEA in the germline V gene. V lost 3 bases, J lost 4 bases, and 11 bases lay in between. The CDR3 is 13 residues long.

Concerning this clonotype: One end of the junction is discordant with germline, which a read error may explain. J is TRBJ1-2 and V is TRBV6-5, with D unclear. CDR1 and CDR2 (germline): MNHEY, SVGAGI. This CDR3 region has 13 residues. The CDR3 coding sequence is TGTGCCATCAGTTACTTGGGTTCCCATGGCTACACCTTC. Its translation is CAISYLGSHGYTF.

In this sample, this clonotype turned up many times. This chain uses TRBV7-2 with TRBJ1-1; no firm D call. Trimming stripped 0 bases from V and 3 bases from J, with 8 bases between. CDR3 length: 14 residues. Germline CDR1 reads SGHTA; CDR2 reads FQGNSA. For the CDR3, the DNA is TGTGCCAGCAGCTTAGCGGATCCCCACACTGAAGCTTTCTTT. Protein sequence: CASSLADPHTEAFF.

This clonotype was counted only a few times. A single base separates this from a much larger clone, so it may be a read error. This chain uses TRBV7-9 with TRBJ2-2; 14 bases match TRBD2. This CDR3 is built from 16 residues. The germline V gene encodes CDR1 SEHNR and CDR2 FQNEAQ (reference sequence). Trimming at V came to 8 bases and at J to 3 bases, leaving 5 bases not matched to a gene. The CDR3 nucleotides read TGTGCCAGCGGCTGGGGACTAGCGGGAGACACCGGGGAGCTGTTTTTT. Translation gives CASGWGLAGDTGELFF.

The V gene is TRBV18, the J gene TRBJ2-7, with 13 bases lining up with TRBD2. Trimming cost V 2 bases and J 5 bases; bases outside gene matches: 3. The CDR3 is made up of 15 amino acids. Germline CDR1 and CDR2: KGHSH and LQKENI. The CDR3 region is CASSPGGTSGNEQYF. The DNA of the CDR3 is TGTGCCAGCTCACCAGGAGGGACTAGCGGGAACGAGCAGTACTTC.

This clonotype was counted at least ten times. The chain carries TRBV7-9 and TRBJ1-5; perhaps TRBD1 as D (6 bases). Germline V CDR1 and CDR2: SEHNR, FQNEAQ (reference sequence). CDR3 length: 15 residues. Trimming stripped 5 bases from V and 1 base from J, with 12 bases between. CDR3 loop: CASSTERGSNQPQHF. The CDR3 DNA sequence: TGTGCCAGCAGCACCGAGAGGGGGAGCAATCAGCCCCAGCATTTT. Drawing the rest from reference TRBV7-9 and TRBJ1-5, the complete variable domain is DTGVSQNPRHKITKRGQNVTFRCDPISEHNRLYWYRQTLGQGPEFLTYFQNEAQLEKSRLLSDRFSAERPKGSFSTLEIQRTEQGDSAMYLCASSTERGSNQPQHFGDGTRLSIL.

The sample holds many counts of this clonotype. CDR3 sequence: CASSKGLAGGSETQYF. In DNA form, the CDR3 reads TGTGCCAGCAGTAAGGGACTAGCGGGAGGATCAGAGACCCAGTACTTC. The J gene is TRBJ2-5, the V gene TRBV6-5; TRBD2 matches 15 bases. CDR1 is MNHEY, CDR2 SVGAGI, per germline. The CDR3 loop spans 16 amino acids. V shed 5 bases, J shed 4 bases, and the junction held 5 bases outside the gene matches.

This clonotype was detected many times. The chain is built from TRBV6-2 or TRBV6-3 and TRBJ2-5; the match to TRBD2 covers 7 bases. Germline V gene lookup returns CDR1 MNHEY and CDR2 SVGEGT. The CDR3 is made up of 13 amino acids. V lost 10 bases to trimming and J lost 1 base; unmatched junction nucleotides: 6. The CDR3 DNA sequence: TGTGCCATTTCAGCGGGACTCCAAGAGACCCAGTACTTC. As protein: CAISAGLQETQYF.

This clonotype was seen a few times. This CDR3 is CAWSGRLAGTSYEQYF. The CDR3 DNA reads TGTGCCTGGAGTGGGAGACTAGCGGGGACCTCCTACGAGCAGTACTTC. The V gene is TRBV30, the J gene TRBJ2-7; 11 bases match TRBD2. Germline loops: CDR1 GTSNPN, CDR2 SVGIG (reference sequence). V was pared by 1 base and J by 0 bases, with 5 bases of the junction left unmatched. This CDR3 is built from 16 residues.

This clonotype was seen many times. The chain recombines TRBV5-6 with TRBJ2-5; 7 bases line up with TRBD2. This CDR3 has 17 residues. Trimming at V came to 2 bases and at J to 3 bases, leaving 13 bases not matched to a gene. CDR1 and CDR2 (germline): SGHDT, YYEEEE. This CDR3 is CASSLPSVWEGEETQYF. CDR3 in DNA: TGTGCCAGCAGCTTACCCTCCGTGTGGGAGGGCGAAGAGACCCAGTACTTC.

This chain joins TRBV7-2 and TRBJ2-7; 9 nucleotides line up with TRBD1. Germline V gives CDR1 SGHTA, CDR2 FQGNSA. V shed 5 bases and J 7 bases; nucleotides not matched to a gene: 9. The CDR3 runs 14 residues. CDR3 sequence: CASSIGQGRGEQYF. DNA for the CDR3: TGTGCCAGCAGCATCGGACAGGGGAGGGGGGAGCAGTACTTC.

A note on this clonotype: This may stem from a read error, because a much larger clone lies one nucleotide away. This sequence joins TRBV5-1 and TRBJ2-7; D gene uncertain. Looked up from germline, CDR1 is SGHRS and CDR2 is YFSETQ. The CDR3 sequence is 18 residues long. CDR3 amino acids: CASSLGRSEVRSSYGQYF. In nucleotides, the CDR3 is TGCGCCAGCAGCTTGGGCCGCTCGGAAGTCAGAAGCTCCTACGGGCAGTACTTC.

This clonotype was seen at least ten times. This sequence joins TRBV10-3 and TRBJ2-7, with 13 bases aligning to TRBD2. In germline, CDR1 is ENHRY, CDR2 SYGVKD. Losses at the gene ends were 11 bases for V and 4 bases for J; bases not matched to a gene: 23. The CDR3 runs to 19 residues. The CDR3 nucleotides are TGTGCCGCACAAGCCCAGACGACTAGCGGGAGGACGAGGGCTTACGAGCAGTACTTC. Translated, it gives CAAQAQTTSGRTRAYEQYF.

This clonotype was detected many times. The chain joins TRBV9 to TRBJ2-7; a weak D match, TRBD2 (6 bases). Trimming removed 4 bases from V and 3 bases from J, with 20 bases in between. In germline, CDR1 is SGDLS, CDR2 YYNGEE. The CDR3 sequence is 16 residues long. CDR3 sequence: CASSPGSVRVDYEQYF. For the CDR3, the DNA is TGTGCCAGCAGCCCCGGGAGTGTTAGGGTAGACTACGAGCAGTACTTC.

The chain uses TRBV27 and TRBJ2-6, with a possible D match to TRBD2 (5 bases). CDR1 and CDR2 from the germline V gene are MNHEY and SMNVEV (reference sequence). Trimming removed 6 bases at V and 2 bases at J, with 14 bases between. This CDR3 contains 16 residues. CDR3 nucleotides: TGTGCCAGCAGCCAAGCGAGGGTAACTGGGGCCAACGTCCTGACTTTC. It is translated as CASSQARVTGANVLTF. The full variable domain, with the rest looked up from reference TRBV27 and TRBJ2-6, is EAQVTQNPRYLITVTGKKLTVTCSQNMNHEYMSWYRQDPGLGLRQIYYSMNVEVTDKGDVPEGYKVSRKEKRNFPLILESPSPNQTSLYFCASSQARVTGANVLTFGAGSRLTVL.

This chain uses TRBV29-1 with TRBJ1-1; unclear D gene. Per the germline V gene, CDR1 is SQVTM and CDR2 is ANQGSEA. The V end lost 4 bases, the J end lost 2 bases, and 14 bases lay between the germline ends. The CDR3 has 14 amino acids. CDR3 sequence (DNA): TGCAGCGTTGGGCTAGCGAAAAGAAACACTGAAGCTTTCTTT. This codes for CSVGLAKRNTEAFF.

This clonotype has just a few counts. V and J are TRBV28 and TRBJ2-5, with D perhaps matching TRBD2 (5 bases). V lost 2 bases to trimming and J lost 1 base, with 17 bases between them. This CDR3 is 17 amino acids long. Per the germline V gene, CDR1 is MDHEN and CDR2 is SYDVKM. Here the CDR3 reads CASSLIGGSRIQETQYF. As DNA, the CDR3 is TGTGCCAGCAGTTTAATTGGAGGCTCAAGAATCCAAGAGACCCAGTACTTC.

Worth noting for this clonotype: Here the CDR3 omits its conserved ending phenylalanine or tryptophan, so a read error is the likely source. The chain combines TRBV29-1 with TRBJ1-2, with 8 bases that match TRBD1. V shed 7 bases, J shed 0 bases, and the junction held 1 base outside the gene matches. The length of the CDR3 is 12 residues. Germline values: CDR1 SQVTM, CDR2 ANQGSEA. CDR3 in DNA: TGCAGCGGACAGGGGTCTAACTATGGCTACACCCTC. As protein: CSGQGSNYGYTL.

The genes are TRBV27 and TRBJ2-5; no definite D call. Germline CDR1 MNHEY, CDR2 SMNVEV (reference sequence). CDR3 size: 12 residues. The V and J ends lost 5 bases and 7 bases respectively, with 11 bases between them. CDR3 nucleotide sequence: TGTGCCAGCAGTCGGAACCTAGGGACCCAGTACTTC. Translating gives CASSRNLGTQYF.

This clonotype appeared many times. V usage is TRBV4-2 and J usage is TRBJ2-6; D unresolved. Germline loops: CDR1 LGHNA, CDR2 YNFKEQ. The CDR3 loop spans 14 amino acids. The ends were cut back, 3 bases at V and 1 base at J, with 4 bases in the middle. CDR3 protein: CASSQPSGANVLTF. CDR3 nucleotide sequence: TGTGCCAGCAGCCAGCCTTCTGGGGCCAACGTCCTGACTTTC.

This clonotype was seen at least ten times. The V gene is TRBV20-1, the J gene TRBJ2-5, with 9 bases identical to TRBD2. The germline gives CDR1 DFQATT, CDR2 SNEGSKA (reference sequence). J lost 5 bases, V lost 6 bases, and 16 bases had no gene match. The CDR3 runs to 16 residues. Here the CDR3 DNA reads TGCAGTGCCTCCACCGGGGGCGGGAGGGCCAGGGAGACCCAGTACTTC. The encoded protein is CSASTGGGRARETQYF.

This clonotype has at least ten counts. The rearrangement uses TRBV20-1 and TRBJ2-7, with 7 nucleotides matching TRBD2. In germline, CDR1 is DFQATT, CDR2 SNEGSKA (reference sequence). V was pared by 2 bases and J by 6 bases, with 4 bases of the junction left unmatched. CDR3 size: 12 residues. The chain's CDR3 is CSARRRESEQYF. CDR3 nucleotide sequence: TGCAGTGCTAGAAGGCGGGAGTCCGAGCAGTACTTC.

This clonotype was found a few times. CDR3 nucleotide sequence: TGTGCCAGCAGTGTAATTACAGATACGCAGTATTTT. Translating it yields CASSVITDTQYF. The chain is built from TRBV2 and TRBJ2-3; D is unresolved. Germline V gene data show CDR1 as SNHLY and CDR2 as FYNNEI. Trimming shortened V by 4 bases and J by 3 bases, and 5 bases separated the two germline ends. The CDR3 has 12 amino acids.